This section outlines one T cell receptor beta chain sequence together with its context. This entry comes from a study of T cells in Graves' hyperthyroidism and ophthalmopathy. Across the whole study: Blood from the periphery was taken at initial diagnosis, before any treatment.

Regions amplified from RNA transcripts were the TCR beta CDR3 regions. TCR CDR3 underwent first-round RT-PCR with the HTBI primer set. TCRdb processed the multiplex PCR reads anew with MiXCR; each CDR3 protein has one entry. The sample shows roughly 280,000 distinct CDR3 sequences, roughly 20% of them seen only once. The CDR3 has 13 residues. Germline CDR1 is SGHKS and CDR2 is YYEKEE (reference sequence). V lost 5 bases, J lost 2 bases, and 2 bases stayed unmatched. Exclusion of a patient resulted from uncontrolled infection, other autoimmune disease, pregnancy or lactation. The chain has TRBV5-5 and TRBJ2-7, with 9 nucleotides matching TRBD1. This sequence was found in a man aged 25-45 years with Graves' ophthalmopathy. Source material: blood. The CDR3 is CASRGQGAYEQYF. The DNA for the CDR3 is TGTGCCAGCAGGGGACAGGGAGCCTACGAGCAGTACTTC.